What follows are 22 T cell receptor beta chains derived from one specimen sequenced in a study of cytomegalovirus exposure and HLA in healthy donors. Repertoires were generated with immunoSEQ multiplex PCR, while TCRdb's copy carries only in-frame clones and drops some. The sample shows around 350,000 clones, 86% of them seen only once. Sequenced sample: PBMCs. These receptors originate from a woman in her late teens or twenties in good health and CMV-seronegative.

The chain has TRBV13 and TRBJ1-6; D is undetermined. The germline gives CDR1 PRHDT, CDR2 FYEKMQ (reference sequence). Trimming removed 0 bases from V and 10 bases from J, with 10 bases in between. The CDR3 length is 14 residues. CDR3 sequence (DNA): TGTGCCAGCAGCTTAGGAAGCCCACCGTCACCCCTCCACTTT. Translated: CASSLGSPPSPLHF.

For the CDR3, the DNA is TGTGCCAGCACCTCCGGGGGGGGCTACACCTTC. As protein: CASTSGGGYTF. The J gene is TRBJ1-2, the V gene TRBV9; weak D call: TRBD1 (5 bases). Germline V gives CDR1 SGDLS, CDR2 YYNGEE. V was cut by 6 bases and J by 8 bases, with 11 bases left in between. This CDR3 has 11 amino acids.

This rearrangement joins TRBV28 to TRBJ2-3, with 10 bases fitting TRBD2. Per the germline V gene, CDR1 is MDHEN and CDR2 is SYDVKM. The junction had 8 bases not matched to a gene; V was cut back by 3 bases and J by 5 bases. CDR3 size: 16 residues. The chain's CDR3 is CASSFGPSGGGDTQYF. CDR3 DNA: TGTGCCAGCAGTTTCGGGCCTAGCGGGGGTGGAGATACGCAGTATTTT.

This chain uses TRBV7-9 with TRBJ2-7; 7 bases fit TRBD1. The V gene end was trimmed by 5 bases and the J gene end by 5 bases; junction bases not matched to a gene: 3. In germline, CDR1 is SEHNR, CDR2 FQNEAQ (reference sequence). This CDR3 contains 12 residues. The DNA for the CDR3 is TGTGCCAGCAGCCAAGACAGGGACGAGCAGTACTTC. This translates into CASSQDRDEQYF.

The J gene is TRBJ2-7, the V gene TRBV10-2; 7 nucleotides match TRBD1. Germline V gives CDR1 WSHSY, CDR2 SAAADI. The J segment lost 7 bases and the V segment lost 7 bases, leaving 13 bases of the junction unmatched. There are 14 residues in the CDR3. CDR3 residues: CASTHPNRGGEQYF. In DNA form, the CDR3 reads TGCGCCAGCACCCATCCAAACAGGGGTGGGGAGCAGTACTTC.

This chain links TRBV11-1 with TRBJ2-2, with D tentatively TRBD1 (5 bases). Trimming pared 5 bases from V and 7 bases from J, leaving 11 bases between. The germline V gene encodes CDR1 SGHAT and CDR2 FQDESV (reference sequence). There are 13 residues in the CDR3. Here the CDR3 reads CASSVHQGGELFF. CDR3 DNA sequence: TGTGCCAGCAGCGTTCACCAGGGCGGGGAGCTGTTTTTT. The complete variable domain, with remaining parts taken from reference TRBV11-1 and TRBJ2-2, reads EAEVAQSPRYKITEKSQAVAFWCDPISGHATLYWYRQILGQGPELLVQFQDESVVDDSQLPKDRFSAERLKGVDSTLKIQPAELGDSAMYLCASSVHQGGELFFGEGSRLTVL.

The chain uses TRBV30 and TRBJ1-2, with 10 bases fitting TRBD1. The CDR3 length is 13 residues. Trimming at V came to 3 bases and at J to 7 bases, leaving 5 bases not matched to a gene. Germline loops: CDR1 GTSNPN, CDR2 SVGIG (reference sequence). The CDR3: CAWSDGTGVGYTF. The CDR3 DNA sequence: TGTGCCTGGAGCGACGGGACAGGGGTTGGCTACACCTTC.

This chain uses TRBV28 with TRBJ2-4; tentative D call: TRBD1 (5 bases). V shed 2 bases and J shed 0 bases, with 8 bases lying between them. CDR3 length equals 15 residues. Looked up from germline, CDR1 is MDHEN and CDR2 is SYDVKM. The CDR3: CASSLTGLAKNIQYF. For the CDR3, the DNA is TGTGCCAGCAGTTTAACAGGCCTAGCCAAAAACATTCAGTACTTC.

The chain uses TRBV4-2 and TRBJ1-2; D is possibly TRBD1 (6 bases). The CDR3 length is 16 residues. Trimming removed 0 bases from V and 4 bases from J, with 15 bases in between. Germline CDR1 and CDR2: LGHNA and YNFKEQ. This CDR3 is CASSQDLQGIRYGYTF. In DNA, the CDR3 is TGTGCCAGCAGCCAAGATCTTCAGGGGATTCGCTATGGCTACACCTTC.

J is TRBJ1-2 and V is TRBV18; TRBD1 matches at 8 bases. Per germline, CDR1 KGHSH and CDR2 LQKENI. Germline trimming cut 2 bases from V and 4 bases from J; bases unmatched to any gene: 12. The CDR3 covers 17 residues. The CDR3 coding sequence is TGTGCCAGCTCACCAAGTAATGGACAGGGTCCAGCCTATGGCTACACCTTC. It is translated as CASSPSNGQGPAYGYTF.

The V gene is TRBV5-4, the J gene TRBJ1-2, with 7 nucleotides matching TRBD1. V lost 2 bases and J lost 4; bases outside the gene matches: 8. The germline CDR1 and CDR2 sequences are SGHNT and YYREEE (reference sequence). This CDR3 spans 15 amino acids. The CDR3 spells CASSLGGSYLYGYTF. The CDR3 DNA reads TGTGCCAGCAGCTTAGGGGGCAGCTATCTCTATGGCTACACCTTC.

This clone occurred once. The chain links TRBV28 to TRBJ2-5; 9 bases agree with TRBD1. CDR1 MDHEN and CDR2 SYDVKM come from the germline V gene. CDR3 length: 16 amino acids. V shed 1 base and J 0 bases; nucleotides not matched to a gene: 3. Here the CDR3 DNA reads TGTGCCAGCAGTTTATCAGGGACAGGGTACCAAGAGACCCAGTACTTC. This gives the protein CASSLSGTGYQETQYF.

V and J are TRBV30 and TRBJ2-3; tentative D call: TRBD2 (6 bases). Trimming left V 5 bases short and J 4 bases short, with 19 bases between. The germline CDR1 and CDR2 sequences are GTSNPN and SVGIG (reference sequence). The CDR3 runs 15 residues. The CDR3 DNA is TGTGCCTGGGCCTTGGGACCGGGAGAGGCAGATACGCAGTATTTT. It codes for CAWALGPGEADTQYF. The variable domain in full, with the rest retrieved from reference TRBV30 and TRBJ2-3, is SQTIHQWPATLVQPVGSPLSLECTVEGTSNPNLYWYRQAAGRGLQLLFYSVGIGQISSEVPQNLSASRPQDRQFILSSKKLLLSDSGFYLCAWALGPGEADTQYFGPGTRLTVL.

The rearrangement joins TRBV15 to TRBJ1-4, with D maybe TRBD1 (6 bases). V was clipped by 1 base and J by 8 bases, with 14 bases between them. The CDR3 spans 15 residues. Per the germline V gene, CDR1 is LNHNV and CDR2 is YYDKDF (reference sequence). This chain's CDR3 is CATSRVDREWEKLFF. DNA of the CDR3: TGTGCCACCAGCAGAGTGGACAGAGAGTGGGAAAAACTGTTTTTT.

The chain combines TRBV2 with TRBJ2-6, with 8 bases identical to TRBD1. Trimming cost V 2 bases and J 0 bases; bases outside gene matches: 9. The CDR3 is 19 residues long. Germline V gene lookup returns CDR1 SNHLY and CDR2 FYNNEI. DNA for the CDR3: TGTGCCAGCAGTGAATACCCGGGACAGGCCTACTCTGGGGCCAACGTCCTGACTTTC. Translating it yields CASSEYPGQAYSGANVLTF.

The CDR3 loop is CAISEVPSRGDATKNIQYF. The CDR3, as DNA: TGTGCCATCAGTGAAGTTCCGAGCCGCGGGGATGCGACCAAAAACATTCAGTACTTC. V gene TRBV10-3 combines with J gene TRBJ2-4; possibly TRBD2 for D (6 bases). Germline CDR1 and CDR2: ENHRY and SYGVKD. The CDR3 covers 19 residues. The ends were cut back, 3 bases at V and 2 bases at J, with 23 bases in the middle.

The genes are TRBV4-1 and TRBJ2-2; 10 bases fit TRBD1. The CDR3 has 16 amino acids. Per germline, CDR1 MGHRA and CDR2 YSYEKL. V lost 6 bases to trimming and J lost 5 bases; unmatched junction nucleotides: 9. CDR3 sequence: CASRKPGQGSTGELFF. CDR3 nucleotide sequence: TGCGCCAGCAGAAAACCGGGACAGGGGTCGACCGGGGAGCTGTTTTTT.

The rearrangement joins TRBV6-5 to TRBJ1-5, with 10 bases that match TRBD1. There are 15 residues in the CDR3. Trimming removed 5 bases from V and 3 bases from J; junction bases left unmatched: 4. The germline V gene has CDR1 MNHEY and CDR2 SVGAGI. The chain's CDR3 is CASSNDRGLNQPQHF. CDR3 nucleotide sequence: TGTGCCAGCAGTAACGACAGGGGGCTCAATCAGCCCCAGCATTTT.

CDR3 region: CASSLESGSTDTQYF. The CDR3 bases are TGCGCCAGCAGCTTGGAGAGCGGCAGCACAGATACGCAGTATTTT. The chain combines TRBV5-1 with TRBJ2-3; D is perhaps TRBD2 (5 bases). The CDR3 has 15 amino acids. Germline-derived CDR1 and CDR2 are SGHRS and YFSETQ. V shed 0 bases and J shed 0 bases, with 8 bases lying between them.

This rearrangement joins TRBV5-4 to TRBJ2-3; D perhaps matches TRBD2 (6 bases). CDR1 is SGHNT, CDR2 YYREEE, per germline (reference sequence). The CDR3 contains 16 residues. The V and J ends lost 4 bases and 7 bases respectively, with 22 bases between them. Here the CDR3 reads CASSPKVREKSNTQYF. The CDR3 DNA reads as TGTGCCAGCAGCCCCAAGGTGCGGGAAAAGTCGAATACGCAGTATTTT.

The chain recombines TRBV18 with TRBJ1-1, with 8 bases that match TRBD1. Per germline, CDR1 KGHSH and CDR2 LQKENI. V lost 4 bases to trimming and J lost 3 bases; unmatched junction nucleotides: 10. The CDR3 is 16 amino acids. In nucleotides, the CDR3 is TGTGCCAGCTCACTAACAGGGGGTTCGAGTGACACTGAAGCTTTCTTT. Translation: CASSLTGGSSDTEAFF. The full variable domain, its missing parts supplied by reference TRBV18 and TRBJ1-1, is NAGVMQNPRHLVRRRGQEARLRCSPMKGHSHVYWYRQLPEEGLKFMVYLQKENIIDESGMPKERFSAEFPKEGPSILRIQQVVRGDSAAYFCASSLTGGSSDTEAFFGQGTRLTVV.

V and J are TRBV30 and TRBJ1-2, with no clear D. With 2 bases removed from V and 8 bases from J, the gap between germline ends came to 15 bases. CDR1 is GTSNPN and CDR2 is SVGIG in the germline V gene (reference sequence). The CDR3 sequence is 13 residues long. DNA of the CDR3: TGTGCCTGGAGTCCGAGCACGGGTCGCGGCTACACCTTC. Its translation is CAWSPSTGRGYTF.